These 9 T cell receptor beta chains originate from one sample sequenced in a study of blood T cell repertoires in COVID-19. TCRdb's copy holds only in-frame clones and misses some; the assay was immunoSEQ multiplex PCR. The table records around 100,000 clones, approximately 88% of them present only once. The source material was peripheral blood. Source of these receptors: a woman in her seventies with acute or convalescent COVID-19.

The chain links TRBV12-5 to TRBJ1-1; 8 bases match TRBD1. Germline V lookup: CDR1 LGHNT, CDR2 FRNRAP. V lost 1 base to trimming and J lost 1 base; unmatched junction nucleotides: 2. The CDR3 runs to 15 residues. CDR3 bases: TGTGCTAGTGGTTTGGGGACAGGGACGAACACTGAAGCTTTCTTT. It is translated as CASGLGTGTNTEAFF. Drawing the rest from reference TRBV12-5 and TRBJ1-1, the complete variable domain is DARVTQTPRHKVTEMGQEVTMRCQPILGHNTVFWYRQTMMQGLELLAYFRNRAPLDDSGMPKDRFSAEMPDATLATLKIQPSEPRDSAVYFCASGLGTGTNTEAFFGQGTRLTVV.

This chain uses TRBV5-1 with TRBJ1-2; D gene ambiguous. Germline V gene lookup returns CDR1 SGHRS and CDR2 YFSETQ. Deletions cut 0 bases from V and 4 bases from J, with 13 bases between. CDR3 length: 15 amino acids. The CDR3 protein is CASSLGGVSGYGYTF. CDR3 DNA: TGCGCCAGCAGCTTGGGCGGGGTTAGTGGCTATGGCTACACCTTC. The whole variable domain, remainder taken from reference TRBV5-1 and TRBJ1-2, is KAGVTQTPRYLIKTRGQQVTLSCSPISGHRSVSWYQQTPGQGLQFLFEYFSETQRNKGNFPGRFSGRQFSNSRSEMNVSTLELGDSALYLCASSLGGVSGYGYTFGSGTRLTVV.

V and J are TRBV6-5 and TRBJ1-2; D is unclear. The CDR3 loop spans 13 amino acids. Trimming left V 6 bases short and J 4 bases short, with 12 bases between. From germline, CDR1 is MNHEY and CDR2 SVGAGI. The CDR3 coding sequence is TGTGCCAGCAGCGCCGGGTCCTTCTATGGCTACACCTTC. Protein product: CASSAGSFYGYTF.

The chain has TRBV6-5 and TRBJ1-1; D is ambiguous. The germline V gene has CDR1 MNHEY and CDR2 SVGAGI. The CDR3 extends over 14 amino acids. The V end was cut by 11 bases, the J end by 4 bases, with 20 bases between. The CDR3 sequence: CAVLPGGRPTEAFF. CDR3 nucleotide sequence: TGTGCCGTCCTTCCCGGAGGCCGACCCACTGAAGCTTTCTTT.

The rearrangement links TRBV5-1 to TRBJ1-3; D is unclear. The germline CDR1 and CDR2 sequences are SGHRS and YFSETQ. The CDR3 loop spans 16 amino acids. V was cut by 0 bases and J by 4 bases, with 14 bases left in between. The CDR3 bases are TGCGCCAGCAGCTTGGCCGGTTCCTCAGGAGGAAACACCATATATTTT. Translated, it gives CASSLAGSSGGNTIYF.

The chain carries TRBV19 and TRBJ2-1; 10 positions match TRBD2. The CDR3 has 14 amino acids. The V segment lost 8 bases and the J segment 0 bases; nucleotides outside the gene matches: 1. The germline V gene encodes CDR1 LNHDA and CDR2 SQIVND (reference sequence). In DNA, the CDR3 is TGTGCCAGTCGGACTAGCGGCTCCTACAATGAGCAGTTCTTC. Translating gives CASRTSGSYNEQFF.

The V gene is TRBV27, the J gene TRBJ1-5, with 12 nucleotides matching TRBD1. V gave up 2 bases and J gave up 6 bases; unmatched junction bases: 8. The length of the CDR3 is 17 residues. Germline lookup yields CDR1 MNHEY and CDR2 SMNVEV (reference sequence). The CDR3 sequence: CASSLTPGTGGSQPQHF. Here the CDR3 DNA reads TGTGCCAGCAGTTTAACCCCCGGGACAGGGGGCAGTCAGCCCCAGCATTTT.

V usage is TRBV12-5 and J usage is TRBJ2-2; TRBD2 agrees at 10 bases. The germline CDR1 and CDR2 sequences are LGHNT and FRNRAP. The ends lost 5 bases at V and 4 bases at J; junction bases unmatched: 7. There are 16 residues in the CDR3. CDR3: CASGPPLAGVTGELFF. CDR3 sequence (DNA): TGTGCTAGTGGTCCCCCTCTAGCGGGGGTCACCGGGGAGCTGTTTTTT.

The table lists this clone with a count of one. This chain joins TRBV7-2 and TRBJ2-1; 10 nucleotides agree with TRBD2. V lost 5 bases, J lost 2 bases, and 6 bases stayed unmatched. The V gene's germline CDR1 is SGHTA and CDR2 FQGNSA. The CDR3 contains 16 residues. CDR3 nucleotides: TGTGCCAGCAGCATAACTAGCGGGGAAACCTACAATGAGCAGTTCTTC. Protein: CASSITSGETYNEQFF.